These 26 T cell receptor beta chains originate from one sample sequenced in a study of T cell responses to AZD1222 COVID-19 vaccine. Measured with immunoSEQ multiplex PCR; TCRdb has only the in-frame clones, and not every one. The table lists fewer than 150,000 clones, about nine tenths of them singletons. Sequences were derived from peripheral blood, sampled on day 0 of AZD1222 vaccination. These receptors were taken from an adult in good health.

J is TRBJ1-3 and V is TRBV19; no definite D call. CDR3 length equals 14 residues. V lost 5 bases to trimming and J lost 3 bases, with 11 bases between them. From germline, CDR1 is LNHDA and CDR2 SQIVND (reference sequence). The CDR3 DNA reads as TGTGCCAGTAGTCCGAGGGTTCTTGGAAACACCATATATTTT. Translating it yields CASSPRVLGNTIYF. The full variable domain, its missing parts supplied by reference TRBV19 and TRBJ1-3, is DGGITQSPKYLFRKEGQNVTLSCEQNLNHDAMYWYRQDPGQGLRLIYYSQIVNDFQKGDIAEGYSVSREKKESFPLTVTSAQKNPTAFYLCASSPRVLGNTIYFGEGSWLTVV.

The chain is built from TRBV30 and TRBJ1-2, with D tentatively TRBD1 (6 bases). The V gene lost 7 bases and the J gene lost 1 base, with 13 bases spanning the gap. This CDR3 has 13 residues. Germline lookup yields CDR1 GTSNPN and CDR2 SVGIG (reference sequence). For the CDR3, the DNA is TGTGCCTCCCGGGACACCAGTAACTATGGCTACACCTTC. Amino acids: CASRDTSNYGYTF.

The V gene is TRBV9, the J gene TRBJ1-6, with 7 bases that match TRBD1. The CDR3 runs 14 residues. Germline CDR1 is SGDLS and CDR2 is YYNGEE. Losses at the gene ends were 3 bases for V and 10 bases for J; bases not matched to a gene: 7. The DNA of the CDR3 is TGTGCCAGCAGCGCCACAGGGGACCTATCACCCCTCCACTTT. Its translation is CASSATGDLSPLHF.

The CDR3 DNA reads TGTGCCAGCAGCCGAGGACAGCGAGCTCTCTTTAGCAATCAGCCCCAGCATTTT. This sequence encodes CASSRGQRALFSNQPQHF. The chain links TRBV21-1 to TRBJ1-5; the D call TRBD1 from the table was never checked on the DNA. TRBV21-1 counts as a pseudogene. The CDR3 totals 18 residues.

V gene TRBV5-1 combines with J gene TRBJ1-3, with 8 bases lining up with TRBD1. The CDR3 runs 15 residues. The V gene's germline CDR1 is SGHRS and CDR2 YFSETQ. V was clipped by 4 bases and J by 2 bases; unmatched bases: 5. The CDR3 sequence is CASSALQGAGNTIYF. DNA of the CDR3: TGCGCCAGCAGCGCCTTACAGGGGGCTGGAAACACCATATATTTT.

The chain employs TRBV10-1 and TRBJ2-1; possibly TRBD1 for D (5 bases). V gave up 10 bases and J gave up 3 bases, with 34 bases separating them. CDR1 is WNHNN and CDR2 is SYGVQD in the germline V gene (reference sequence). The CDR3 is 20 residues long. The CDR3 DNA sequence: TGCGCCAATATACTACAGGTTGATGCGGACCACCGCTTACACTACAATGAGCAGTTCTTC. The encoded protein is CANILQVDADHRLHYNEQFF.

This chain links TRBV3-1 (or the pseudogene TRBV3-2) with TRBJ1-3; tentatively, D is TRBD1 (5 bases). Per the germline V gene, CDR1 is LGHDT and CDR2 is YNNKEL (reference sequence). The CDR3 consists of 16 residues. V lost 1 base to trimming and J lost 1 base, with 11 bases between them. CDR3 in amino acids: CASSQVGGGSGNTIYF. CDR3 coding DNA: TGTGCCAGCAGCCAAGTTGGCGGGGGATCTGGAAACACCATATATTTT.

DNA of the CDR3: TGTGCCAGCAGCCAACAGGGTCTGAACACTGAAGCTTTCTTT. Translated: CASSQQGLNTEAFF. The chain is built from TRBV3-1 (or the pseudogene TRBV3-2) and TRBJ1-1; TRBD1 is a possible D gene (5 bases). Germline V CDR1 and CDR2: LGHDT, YNNKEL (reference sequence). Trimming cost V 2 bases and J 0 bases, with 7 bases left between them. The CDR3 is 14 residues long.

This chain uses TRBV5-4 with TRBJ2-3; tentatively, D is TRBD1 (6 bases). Germline-derived CDR1 and CDR2 are SGHNT and YYREEE (reference sequence). There are 14 residues in the CDR3. V gave up 3 bases and J gave up 0 bases, with 8 bases separating them. The CDR3 loop reads CASSSGTSTDTQYF. The CDR3 nucleotides read TGTGCCAGCAGCTCGGGGACAAGCACAGATACGCAGTATTTT.

This chain joins TRBV21-1 and TRBJ2-2; no DNA check was done on the table's D call, TRBD1. TRBV21-1 is noted as a pseudogene. The CDR3 consists of 16 residues. CDR3 residues: CASYGQGGCRTGELFF. In DNA, the CDR3 is TGTGCCAGCTACGGACAGGGAGGCTGTCGCACCGGGGAGCTGTTTTTT.

The V call is TRBV4-3, the J call TRBJ2-1, with 8 positions matching TRBD2. Germline V gene sequence: CDR1 LGHNA, CDR2 YSLEER. The CDR3 has 13 amino acids. V shed 8 bases and J 8 bases; nucleotides not matched to a gene: 8. CDR3 residues: CASGTSLMDEQFF. CDR3 coding DNA: TGCGCCAGCGGGACTAGTTTGATGGATGAGCAGTTCTTC.

This chain joins TRBV18 and TRBJ1-4, with TRBD1 as a possible D gene (5 bases). The CDR3 is 14 residues long. Germline V lookup: CDR1 KGHSH, CDR2 LQKENI. V lost 6 bases to trimming and J lost 7 bases, with 15 bases between them. The CDR3 loop is CASSAGLGGEKLFF. The CDR3 region has the DNA TGTGCCAGCTCCGCGGGACTGGGAGGTGAAAAACTGTTTTTT.

The genes are TRBV6-5 and TRBJ1-5; D may be TRBD1 (6 bases). V shed 2 bases and J shed 7 bases, with 9 bases lying between them. Germline values: CDR1 MNHEY, CDR2 SVGAGI. The CDR3 runs to 13 residues. CDR3 in DNA: TGTGCCAGCAGTTACGGGGGCGGACAGCCCCAGCATTTT. Translated: CASSYGGGQPQHF.

The rearrangement uses TRBV6-5 and TRBJ1-1; D unresolved. Germline values: CDR1 MNHEY, CDR2 SVGAGI. Trimming shortened V by 0 bases and J by 4 bases, and 6 bases separated the two germline ends. The CDR3 spans 13 residues. CDR3 coding DNA: TGTGCCAGCAGTTACTCCCTTACCACTGAAGCTTTCTTT. Translated, it gives CASSYSLTTEAFF.

V is TRBV7-3 and J is TRBJ2-5; perhaps TRBD2 as D (5 bases). Germline CDR1 is SGHTA and CDR2 is FQGTGA. This CDR3 is 14 amino acids long. The ends were cut back, 5 bases at V and 1 base at J, with 11 bases in the middle. In DNA form, the CDR3 reads TGTGCCAGCAGCCCCAGTCGGGGCCAAGAGACCCAGTACTTC. Its protein is CASSPSRGQETQYF.

This chain joins TRBV6-1 and TRBJ2-1, with unresolved D. The CDR3 length is 13 residues. Trimming stripped 2 bases from V and 4 bases from J, with 6 bases between. CDR1 and CDR2 from the germline V gene are MNHNS and SASEGT. The CDR3 loop reads CASSENHYNEQFF. The CDR3 nucleotides are TGTGCCAGCAGTGAAAACCATTACAATGAGCAGTTCTTC.

CDR3 residues: CASSLTEGASTDTQYF. The CDR3 DNA reads as TGCGCCAGCAGCTTGACTGAGGGGGCTAGCACAGATACGCAGTATTTT. V gene TRBV5-1 combines with J gene TRBJ2-3, with 7 bases that match TRBD1. The germline V gene encodes CDR1 SGHRS and CDR2 YFSETQ. The CDR3 extends over 16 amino acids. The V gene end was trimmed by 1 base and the J gene end by 0 bases; junction bases not matched to a gene: 5.

V is TRBV9 and J is TRBJ1-6, with 7 bases lining up with TRBD1. CDR3 size: 18 residues. Germline CDR1 SGDLS, CDR2 YYNGEE. V shed 3 bases, J shed 7 bases, and the junction held 16 bases outside the gene matches. The CDR3 is CASSEGDRRGRRNSPLHF. DNA for the CDR3: TGTGCCAGCAGCGAGGGAGACAGGAGGGGGCGCAGGAATTCACCCCTCCACTTT.

The V call is TRBV30, the J call TRBJ1-3, with D uncertain. Trimming removed 1 base from V and 4 bases from J, with 14 bases in between. The CDR3 spans 15 residues. Germline CDR1 reads GTSNPN; CDR2 reads SVGIG (reference sequence). The CDR3 is CAWSEGLVKGNTIYF. The CDR3 nucleotides read TGTGCCTGGAGTGAAGGCCTAGTAAAAGGAAACACCATATATTTT.

A remark on this clone: Sequence at one end of the junction differs from germline and may be a read error. V gene TRBV9 combines with J gene TRBJ2-3; TRBD2 matches at 8 bases. Germline assignment: CDR1 SGDLS and CDR2 YYNGEE. CDR3 length: 14 residues. The CDR3 reads CASSVAGTTDTQYF. Written as DNA, the CDR3 is TGTGCCAGCAGTGTAGCGGGAACGACAGATACGCAGTATTTT.

J is TRBJ1-3 and V is TRBV7-8; tentative D call: TRBD1 (5 bases). This CDR3 has 15 residues. V lost 0 bases to trimming and J lost 3 bases, with 9 bases between them. CDR1 is SGHVS, CDR2 FQNEAQ, per germline. The CDR3 is CASSLARVFGNTIYF. The CDR3 DNA reads as TGTGCCAGCAGCTTAGCCAGGGTTTTTGGAAACACCATATATTTT.

The V call is TRBV14, the J call TRBJ1-3; 9 bases map to TRBD1. CDR3 length: 16 residues. The germline V gene encodes CDR1 SGHDN and CDR2 FVKESK. The junction had 7 bases not matched to a gene; V was cut back by 4 bases and J by 3 bases. Written as DNA, the CDR3 is TGTGCCAGCAGCCGACTACAGGGGGCGATTGGAAACACCATATATTTT. Its protein is CASSRLQGAIGNTIYF.

CDR3 residues: CASSQRLDSPATYGYTF. The CDR3 DNA sequence: TGTGCCAGCAGCCAAAGATTGGACAGCCCAGCTACCTATGGCTACACCTTC. This sequence joins TRBV3-1 (or the pseudogene TRBV3-2) and TRBJ1-2, with D perhaps matching TRBD1 (6 bases). Germline loops: CDR1 LGHDT, CDR2 YNNKEL (reference sequence). Trimming took 2 bases from V and 4 from J, leaving 20 bases between them. The CDR3 totals 17 residues.

V gene TRBV6-5 combines with J gene TRBJ1-4; D is unclear. The length of the CDR3 is 15 residues. Germline V lookup: CDR1 MNHEY, CDR2 SVGAGI. V lost 6 bases and J lost 3, with 14 bases in between. CDR3 loop: CASSRVGHANEKLFF. CDR3 nucleotide sequence: TGTGCCAGCAGCCGGGTGGGCCATGCTAATGAAAAACTGTTTTTT.

The chain is built from TRBV6-5 and TRBJ1-5; D gene unclear. V lost 2 bases, J lost 0 bases, and 5 bases lay in between. Germline assignment: CDR1 MNHEY and CDR2 SVGAGI. The CDR3 is 14 residues long. In DNA, the CDR3 is TGTGCCAGCAGTTACCTTAATAGCAATCAGCCCCAGCATTTT. Its protein product is CASSYLNSNQPQHF.

This sequence joins TRBV5-6 and TRBJ1-4; D is unresolved. Germline values: CDR1 SGHDT, CDR2 YYEEEE. V gave up 0 bases and J gave up 5 bases, with 11 bases separating them. CDR3 size: 15 residues. DNA for the CDR3: TGTGCCAGCAGCTTGGGATCGGGGTTCAATGAAAAACTGTTTTTT. Its translation is CASSLGSGFNEKLFF.